What follows are 20 T cell receptor beta chains derived from one specimen sequenced in a study of T cell responses to AZD1222 COVID-19 vaccine. The data were produced by immunoSEQ multiplex PCR, yet TCRdb's version contains in-frame clones alone and is incomplete. The table shows approximately 190,000 clones, with approximately 92% occurring only once. Source: peripheral blood, taken on day 0 of AZD1222 vaccination. These receptors came from an adult in good health.

The rearrangement links TRBV7-6 to TRBJ2-3, with TRBD2 matching over 7 bases. Germline CDR1 is SGHVS and CDR2 is FNYEAQ. The CDR3 spans 17 residues. The V and J ends lost 1 base and 2 bases, in that order; junction bases with no gene match: 9. The CDR3 reads CASSLGAFSGATDTQYF. The CDR3 region has the DNA TGTGCCAGCAGCTTAGGAGCTTTCAGCGGGGCCACAGATACGCAGTATTTT.

J is TRBJ1-2 and V is TRBV12-3 or TRBV12-4; D remains unclear. The CDR3 spans 12 residues. Trimming took 6 bases from V and 6 from J, leaving 11 bases between them. CDR3 in amino acids: CASSSNVHGYTF. CDR3 sequence (DNA): TGTGCCAGCAGCTCCAATGTCCATGGCTACACCTTC.

This rearrangement joins TRBV9 to TRBJ1-2; D uncertain. CDR3 size: 14 residues. Deletions cut 0 bases from V and 5 bases from J, with 11 bases between. Germline lookup yields CDR1 SGDLS and CDR2 YYNGEE. CDR3 residues: CASSVDSGKYGYTF. CDR3 bases: TGTGCCAGCAGCGTAGACAGTGGAAAATATGGCTACACCTTC.

The gene calls are TRBV19 and TRBJ1-6; 8 bases match TRBD1. The germline V gene encodes CDR1 LNHDA and CDR2 SQIVND (reference sequence). The CDR3 has 17 amino acids. Trimming at V came to 2 bases and at J to 7 bases, leaving 10 bases not matched to a gene. In nucleotides, the CDR3 is TGTGCCAGTAGTATAATCGGGGTGGACAGGGTCAATTCACCCCTCCACTTT. Translating gives CASSIIGVDRVNSPLHF.

This sequence joins TRBV24-1 and TRBJ1-6; 11 nucleotides agree with TRBD1. With V trimmed by 6 bases and J by 9 bases, 3 bases remained unmatched. Germline CDR1 is KGHDR and CDR2 is SFDVKD. The CDR3 extends over 14 amino acids. The chain's CDR3 is CATSRDRGVSPLHF. The CDR3 nucleotides read TGTGCCACCAGTCGGGACAGGGGGGTTTCACCCCTCCACTTT.

V and J are TRBV5-1 and TRBJ1-1; D unresolved. The CDR3 is 16 residues long. The V end lost 3 bases, the J end lost 1 base, and 16 bases lay between the germline ends. Germline V gene lookup returns CDR1 SGHRS and CDR2 YFSETQ. The CDR3 loop reads CASSYNPVGSNTEAFF. The CDR3 nucleotides are TGCGCCAGCAGCTATAATCCCGTAGGCTCGAACACTGAAGCTTTCTTT. Drawing the rest from reference TRBV5-1 and TRBJ1-1, the complete variable domain is KAGVTQTPRYLIKTRGQQVTLSCSPISGHRSVSWYQQTPGQGLQFLFEYFSETQRNKGNFPGRFSGRQFSNSRSEMNVSTLELGDSALYLCASSYNPVGSNTEAFFGQGTRLTVV.

CDR3 DNA sequence: TGTGCCAGCGTGATCAGGTCTGGCTACACCTTC. Amino acid sequence: CASVIRSGYTF. The genes are TRBV2 and TRBJ1-2; no reliable D call. Germline V CDR1 and CDR2: SNHLY, FYNNEI. This CDR3 is built from 11 residues. V lost 8 bases, J lost 7 bases, and 11 bases lay in between.

The chain has TRBV7-6 and TRBJ2-3; TRBD2 matches at 7 bases. J was trimmed by 2 bases and V by 3 bases; bases with no gene match: 2. There are 14 residues in the CDR3. Germline CDR1 and CDR2: SGHVS and FNYEAQ. The CDR3 loop reads CASSLGGTTDTQYF. CDR3 sequence (DNA): TGTGCCAGCAGCTTGGGGGGGACCACAGATACGCAGTATTTT.

This clone was found a few times. The rearrangement joins TRBV6-5 to TRBJ1-5; unclear D gene. CDR1 and CDR2 from the germline V gene are MNHEY and SVGAGI. This CDR3 is 13 amino acids long. V was shortened by 8 bases and J by 2 bases, with 10 bases between the two germline ends. In DNA form, the CDR3 reads TGTGCCAGCGCCCCCGGGGGCAATCAGCCCCAGCATTTT. Protein sequence: CASAPGGNQPQHF.

This clone was seen once. The genes are TRBV6-6 and TRBJ1-1, with D maybe TRBD1 (5 bases). CDR1 and CDR2 (germline): MNHNY, SVGAGI (reference sequence). The CDR3 extends over 15 amino acids. V was pared by 2 bases and J by 2 bases, with 12 bases between. For the CDR3, the DNA is TGTGCCAGCAGTTACGGGAGGGGAGGAAACACTGAAGCTTTCTTT. Translation gives CASSYGRGGNTEAFF.

This rearrangement joins TRBV9 to TRBJ2-7, with D unclear. The CDR3 spans 14 residues. Germline V gene lookup returns CDR1 SGDLS and CDR2 YYNGEE. Deletions cut 4 bases from V and 1 base from J, with 12 bases between. The CDR3 reads CASSSWASSYEQYF. The CDR3 nucleotides are TGTGCCAGCAGCTCGTGGGCCTCGTCCTACGAGCAGTACTTC.

To note about this clone: The same CDR3 can be traced to other DNA sequences in this sample. The DNA of the CDR3 is TGTGCCAGCAGCTCAGGGTCCTCCTACGAGCAGTACTTC. It specifies CASSSGSSYEQYF. The chain links TRBV5-4 to TRBJ2-7, with D perhaps matching TRBD1 (5 bases). This CDR3 is built from 13 residues. Trimming took off 3 bases at V and 0 bases at J, with 7 bases between the two ends. In germline, CDR1 is SGHNT, CDR2 YYREEE (reference sequence). Full variable domain (outside the CDR3, taken from reference TRBV5-4 and TRBJ2-7): ETGVTQSPTHLIKTRGQQVTLRCSSQSGHNTVSWYQQALGQGPQFIFQYYREEENGRGNFPPRFSGLQFPNYSSELNVNALELDDSALYLCASSSGSSYEQYFGPGTRLTVT.

This clone has just one count. The V and J genes are TRBV18 and TRBJ1-4; 9 positions match TRBD1. The V segment lost 0 bases and the J segment 0 bases; nucleotides outside the gene matches: 5. Germline lookup yields CDR1 KGHSH and CDR2 LQKENI. CDR3 length: 18 amino acids. DNA of the CDR3: TGTGCCAGCTCACCACCGGTACAGGGGGCGACAACTAATGAAAAACTGTTTTTT. It specifies CASSPPVQGATTNEKLFF.

J is TRBJ1-5 and V is TRBV6-1; D remains unclear. Germline V gene sequence: CDR1 MNHNS, CDR2 SASEGT. With 2 bases removed from V and 4 bases from J, the gap between germline ends came to 6 bases. This CDR3 comprises 13 residues. The CDR3 bases are TGTGCCAGCAGTGAAACCGAGAATCAGCCCCAGCATTTT. This encodes CASSETENQPQHF.

The J gene is TRBJ2-2, the V gene TRBV20-1, with no clear D. The V end lost 3 bases, the J end lost 2 bases, and 7 bases lay between the germline ends. CDR3 length: 13 amino acids. The germline CDR1 and CDR2 sequences are DFQATT and SNEGSKA (reference sequence). The CDR3 sequence: CSASRPNTGELFF. CDR3 bases: TGCAGTGCTAGTCGCCCAAACACCGGGGAGCTGTTTTTT.

This chain joins TRBV6-1 and TRBJ1-3; D is unresolved. The germline V and J ends were trimmed by 2 bases and 2 bases, with 13 bases remaining between them. The CDR3 is 16 residues long. Germline lookup yields CDR1 MNHNS and CDR2 SASEGT. The chain's CDR3 is CASSELAGPAGNTIYF. In nucleotides, the CDR3 is TGTGCCAGCAGTGAACTGGCAGGTCCTGCTGGAAACACCATATATTTT.

A single count supports this clone. CDR3 residues: CASSTRGDSFYEQYF. The CDR3 bases are TGTGCCAGCAGTACCCGGGGGGACAGTTTCTACGAGCAGTACTTC. The chain combines TRBV6-5 with TRBJ2-7; perhaps D is TRBD1 or TRBD2 (7 bases each). Germline CDR1 and CDR2: MNHEY and SVGAGI. Trimming stripped 5 bases from V and 3 bases from J, with 17 bases between. This CDR3 has 15 residues.

A note on this clone: Other DNA sequences in the same sample also yield this CDR3. The chain couples TRBV3-1 (or the pseudogene TRBV3-2) to TRBJ1-2, with 7 nucleotides matching TRBD1. Germline V gene sequence: CDR1 LGHDT, CDR2 YNNKEL (reference sequence). The CDR3 loop spans 13 amino acids. The junction had 5 bases not matched to a gene; V was cut back by 3 bases and J by 7 bases. In DNA, the CDR3 is TGTGCCAGCAGCCAGAAGGGGGCAGGTGGCTACACCTTC. It specifies CASSQKGAGGYTF.

This chain uses TRBV6-1 with TRBJ1-5; 7 nucleotides agree with TRBD1. Germline assignment: CDR1 MNHNS and CDR2 SASEGT. V lost 0 bases, J lost 11 bases, and 13 bases stayed unmatched. The CDR3 totals 16 residues. The CDR3 loop reads CASSEAGGVLQGSQHF. CDR3 sequence (DNA): TGTGCCAGCAGTGAAGCTGGGGGCGTCCTACAGGGGTCCCAGCATTTT.

The V and J genes are TRBV6-2 or TRBV6-3 and TRBJ2-2; 12 nucleotides line up with TRBD2. This CDR3 has 19 residues. The V and J ends lost 6 bases and 4 bases, in that order; junction bases with no gene match: 15. Per germline, CDR1 MNHEY and CDR2 SVGEGT. The CDR3 loop is CASSPRRLAGVVGTGELFF. The DNA of the CDR3 is TGTGCCAGCAGCCCGCGCCGACTAGCGGGGGTCGTTGGCACCGGGGAGCTGTTTTTT.